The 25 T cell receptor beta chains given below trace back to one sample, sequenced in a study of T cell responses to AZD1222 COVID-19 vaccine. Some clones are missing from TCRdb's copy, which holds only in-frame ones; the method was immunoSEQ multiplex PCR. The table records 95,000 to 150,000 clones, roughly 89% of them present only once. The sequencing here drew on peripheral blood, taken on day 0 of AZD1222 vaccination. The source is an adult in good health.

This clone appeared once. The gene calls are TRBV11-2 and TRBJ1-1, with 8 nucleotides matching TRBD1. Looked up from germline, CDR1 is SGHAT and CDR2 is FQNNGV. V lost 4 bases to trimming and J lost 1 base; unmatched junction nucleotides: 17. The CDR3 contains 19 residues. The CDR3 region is CASSSLLGQGRAQNTEAFF. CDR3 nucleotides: TGTGCCAGCAGCTCTCTCCTCGGACAGGGAAGGGCCCAGAACACTGAAGCTTTCTTT.

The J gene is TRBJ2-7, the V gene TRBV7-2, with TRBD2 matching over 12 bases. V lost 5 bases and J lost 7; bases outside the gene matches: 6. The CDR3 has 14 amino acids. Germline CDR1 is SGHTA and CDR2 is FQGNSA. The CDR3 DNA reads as TGTGCCAGCAGCATCCGACTAGCGGGGGATGAGCAGTACTTC. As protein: CASSIRLAGDEQYF. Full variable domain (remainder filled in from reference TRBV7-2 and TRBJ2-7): GAGVSQSPSNKVTEKGKDVELRCDPISGHTALYWYRQSLGQGLEFLIYFQGNSAPDKSGLPSDRFSAERTGGSVSTLTIQRTQQEDSAVYLCASSIRLAGDEQYFGPGTRLTVT.

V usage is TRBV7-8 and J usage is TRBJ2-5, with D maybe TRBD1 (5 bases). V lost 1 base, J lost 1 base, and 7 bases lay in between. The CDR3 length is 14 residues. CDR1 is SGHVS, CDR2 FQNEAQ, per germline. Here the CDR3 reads CASSLVTGQETQYF. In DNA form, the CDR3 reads TGTGCCAGCAGCTTAGTTACAGGCCAAGAGACCCAGTACTTC.

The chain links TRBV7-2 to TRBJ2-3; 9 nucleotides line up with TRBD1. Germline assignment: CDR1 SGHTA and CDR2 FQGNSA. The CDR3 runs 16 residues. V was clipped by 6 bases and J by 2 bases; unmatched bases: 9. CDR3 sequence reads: CASSRTGQGHTDTQYF. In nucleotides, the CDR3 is TGTGCCAGCAGTCGTACGGGACAGGGTCACACAGATACGCAGTATTTT.

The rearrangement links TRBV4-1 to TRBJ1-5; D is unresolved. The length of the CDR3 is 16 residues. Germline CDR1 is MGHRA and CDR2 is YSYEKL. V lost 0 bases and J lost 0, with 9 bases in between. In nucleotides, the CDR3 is TGCGCCAGCAGCCAAGAAGTTGCAGCTAGCAATCAGCCCCAGCATTTT. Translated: CASSQEVAASNQPQHF.

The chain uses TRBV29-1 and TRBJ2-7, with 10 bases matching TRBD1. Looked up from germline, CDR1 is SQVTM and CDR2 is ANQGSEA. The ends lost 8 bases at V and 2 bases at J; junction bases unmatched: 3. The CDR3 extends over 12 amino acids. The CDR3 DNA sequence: TGCAGCATAGGACAGGGGGCCTACGAGCAGTACTTC. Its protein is CSIGQGAYEQYF.

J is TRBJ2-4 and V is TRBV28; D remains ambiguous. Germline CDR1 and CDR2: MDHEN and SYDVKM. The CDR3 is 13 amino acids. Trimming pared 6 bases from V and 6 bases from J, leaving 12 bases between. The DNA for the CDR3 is TGTGCCAGCAGCCCAAGGAGATCAAACATTCAGTACTTC. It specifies CASSPRRSNIQYF.

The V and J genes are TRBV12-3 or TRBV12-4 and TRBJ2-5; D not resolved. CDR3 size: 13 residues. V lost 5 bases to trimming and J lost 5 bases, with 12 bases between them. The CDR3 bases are TGTGCCAGCAGTGCCAACGTTGGCGAGACCCAGTACTTC. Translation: CASSANVGETQYF.

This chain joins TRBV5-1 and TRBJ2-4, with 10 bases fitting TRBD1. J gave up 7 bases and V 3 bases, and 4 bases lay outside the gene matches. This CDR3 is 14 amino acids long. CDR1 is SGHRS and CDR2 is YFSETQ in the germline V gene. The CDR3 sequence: CASSSTGGGNIQYF. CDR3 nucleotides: TGCGCCAGCAGCTCGACAGGGGGCGGGAACATTCAGTACTTC.

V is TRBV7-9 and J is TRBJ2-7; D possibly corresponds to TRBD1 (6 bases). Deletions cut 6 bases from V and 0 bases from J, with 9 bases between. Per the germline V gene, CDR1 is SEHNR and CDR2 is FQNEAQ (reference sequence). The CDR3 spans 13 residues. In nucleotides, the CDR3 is TGTGCCAGCAGAACAGGGAGCTCCTACGAGCAGTACTTC. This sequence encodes CASRTGSSYEQYF.

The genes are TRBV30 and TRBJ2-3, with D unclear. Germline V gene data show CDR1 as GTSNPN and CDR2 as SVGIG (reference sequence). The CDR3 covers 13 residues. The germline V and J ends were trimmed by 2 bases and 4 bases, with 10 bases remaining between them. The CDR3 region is CAWSRTPADTQYF. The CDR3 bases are TGTGCCTGGAGTAGAACCCCCGCAGATACGCAGTATTTT.

CDR3 region: CSVAGTEGTEAFF. In DNA form, the CDR3 reads TGCAGCGTTGCCGGGACGGAGGGGACTGAAGCTTTCTTT. The rearrangement uses TRBV29-1 and TRBJ1-1; D might be TRBD1 (5 bases). The length of the CDR3 is 13 residues. V lost 4 bases and J 5 bases, leaving 14 bases between the germline ends. Germline CDR1 SQVTM, CDR2 ANQGSEA.

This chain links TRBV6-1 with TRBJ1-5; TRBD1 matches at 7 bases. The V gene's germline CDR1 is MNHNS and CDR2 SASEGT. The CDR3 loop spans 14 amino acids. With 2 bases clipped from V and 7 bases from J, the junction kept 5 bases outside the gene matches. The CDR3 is CASSERGGGQPQHF. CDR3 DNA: TGTGCCAGCAGTGAACGAGGGGGCGGACAGCCCCAGCATTTT.

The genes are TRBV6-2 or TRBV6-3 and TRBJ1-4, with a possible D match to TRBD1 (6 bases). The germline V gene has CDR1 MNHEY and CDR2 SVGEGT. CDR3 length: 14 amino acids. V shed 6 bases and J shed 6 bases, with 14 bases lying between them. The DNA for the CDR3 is TGTGCCAGCAGCGAAACAGGGAACGATGAAAAACTGTTTTTT. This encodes CASSETGNDEKLFF.

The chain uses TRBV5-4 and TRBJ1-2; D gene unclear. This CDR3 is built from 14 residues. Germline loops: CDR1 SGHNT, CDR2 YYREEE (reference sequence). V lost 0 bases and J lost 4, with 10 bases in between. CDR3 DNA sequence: TGTGCCAGCAGCTTGGGGTCGGGTACCTATGGCTACACCTTC. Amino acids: CASSLGSGTYGYTF.

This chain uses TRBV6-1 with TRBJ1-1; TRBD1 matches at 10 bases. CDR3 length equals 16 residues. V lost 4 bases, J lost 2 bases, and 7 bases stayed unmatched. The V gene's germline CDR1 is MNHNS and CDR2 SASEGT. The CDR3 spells CASSGQGAPGNTEAFF. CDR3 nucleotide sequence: TGTGCCAGCAGTGGACAGGGGGCGCCGGGAAACACTGAAGCTTTCTTT.

The CDR3 region has the DNA TGTGCCAGCTCTCAGAGAGATGAGCTAAGCTCCTATAATTCACCCCTCCACTTT. As protein: CASSQRDELSSYNSPLHF. The chain has TRBV18 and TRBJ1-6; D is uncertain. CDR1 KGHSH and CDR2 LQKENI come from the germline V gene. V gave up 6 bases and J gave up 0 bases, with 18 bases separating them. This CDR3 is 18 amino acids long.

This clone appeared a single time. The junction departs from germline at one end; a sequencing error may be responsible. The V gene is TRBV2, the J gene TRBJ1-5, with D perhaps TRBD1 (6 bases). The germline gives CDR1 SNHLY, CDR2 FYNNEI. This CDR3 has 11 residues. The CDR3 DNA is TGTGCCAGCAGGTCGAGGACAGCACTAAGATTT. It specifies CASRSRTALRF.

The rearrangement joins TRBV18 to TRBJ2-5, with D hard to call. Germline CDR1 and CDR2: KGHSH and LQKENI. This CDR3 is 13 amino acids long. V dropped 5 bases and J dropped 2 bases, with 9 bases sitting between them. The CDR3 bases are TGTGCCAGCTCAAAAAGTTATCAAGAGACCCAGTACTTC. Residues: CASSKSYQETQYF. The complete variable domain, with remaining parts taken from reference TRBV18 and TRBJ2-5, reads NAGVMQNPRHLVRRRGQEARLRCSPMKGHSHVYWYRQLPEEGLKFMVYLQKENIIDESGMPKERFSAEFPKEGPSILRIQQVVRGDSAAYFCASSKSYQETQYFGPGTRLLVL.

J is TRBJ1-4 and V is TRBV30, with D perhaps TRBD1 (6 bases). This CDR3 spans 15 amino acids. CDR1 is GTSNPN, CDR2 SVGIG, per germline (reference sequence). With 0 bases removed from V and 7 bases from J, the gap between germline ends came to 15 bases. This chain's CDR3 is CAWSVRGAGGEKLFF. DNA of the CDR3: TGTGCCTGGAGTGTACGGGGGGCAGGCGGTGAAAAACTGTTTTTT.

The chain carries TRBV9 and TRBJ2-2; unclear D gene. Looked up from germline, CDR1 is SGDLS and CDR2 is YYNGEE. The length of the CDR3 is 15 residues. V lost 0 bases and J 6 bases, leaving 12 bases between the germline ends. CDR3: CASSVAVSGPGELFF. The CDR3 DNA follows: TGTGCCAGCAGCGTAGCCGTTAGTGGTCCCGGGGAGCTGTTTTTT.

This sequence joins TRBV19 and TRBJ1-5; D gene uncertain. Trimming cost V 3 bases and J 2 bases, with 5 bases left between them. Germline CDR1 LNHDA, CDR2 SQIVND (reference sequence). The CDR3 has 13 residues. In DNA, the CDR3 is TGTGCCAGTAGTATTCACCGCAATCAGCCCCAGCATTTT. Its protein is CASSIHRNQPQHF.

CDR3 bases: TGCGCCAGCAGCTCTGGACAGGGCGTGGCCGGGGAGCTGTTTTTT. It is translated as CASSSGQGVAGELFF. This chain joins TRBV5-1 and TRBJ2-2; 8 bases are shared with TRBD1. There are 15 residues in the CDR3. The J segment lost 6 bases and the V segment lost 3 bases, leaving 7 bases of the junction unmatched. Germline CDR1 SGHRS, CDR2 YFSETQ. Complete variable domain (other parts from reference TRBV5-1 and TRBJ2-2): KAGVTQTPRYLIKTRGQQVTLSCSPISGHRSVSWYQQTPGQGLQFLFEYFSETQRNKGNFPGRFSGRQFSNSRSEMNVSTLELGDSALYLCASSSGQGVAGELFFGEGSRLTVL.

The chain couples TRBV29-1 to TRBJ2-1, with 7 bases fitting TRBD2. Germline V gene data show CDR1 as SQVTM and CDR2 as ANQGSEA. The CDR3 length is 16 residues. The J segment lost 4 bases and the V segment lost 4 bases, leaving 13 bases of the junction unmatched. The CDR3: CSVGNPGGISYNEQFF. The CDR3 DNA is TGCAGCGTTGGCAACCCCGGGGGGATAAGTTACAATGAGCAGTTCTTC.

This chain's CDR3 is CASSIKVYNQPQHF. The CDR3 coding sequence is TGTGCCAGTAGTATAAAAGTCTACAATCAGCCCCAGCATTTT. The chain uses TRBV19 and TRBJ1-5; D is unresolved. Germline-derived CDR1 and CDR2 are LNHDA and SQIVND (reference sequence). V was pared by 2 bases and J by 3 bases, with 8 bases between. This CDR3 contains 14 residues.